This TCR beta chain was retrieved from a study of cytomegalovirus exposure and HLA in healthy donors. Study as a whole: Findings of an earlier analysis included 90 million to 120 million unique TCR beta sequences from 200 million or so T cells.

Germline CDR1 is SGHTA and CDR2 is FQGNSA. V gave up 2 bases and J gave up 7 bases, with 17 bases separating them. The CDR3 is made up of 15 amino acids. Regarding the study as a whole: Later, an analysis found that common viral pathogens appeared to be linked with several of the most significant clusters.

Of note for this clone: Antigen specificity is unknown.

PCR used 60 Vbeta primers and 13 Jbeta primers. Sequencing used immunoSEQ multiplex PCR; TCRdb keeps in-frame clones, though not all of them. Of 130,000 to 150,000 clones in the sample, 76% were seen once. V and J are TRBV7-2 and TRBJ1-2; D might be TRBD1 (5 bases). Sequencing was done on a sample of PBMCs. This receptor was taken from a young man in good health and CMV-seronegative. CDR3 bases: TGTGCCAGCAGCTTACGAGGGGAGGGTGGGGCTGGCTACACCTTC. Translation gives CASSLRGEGGAGYTF. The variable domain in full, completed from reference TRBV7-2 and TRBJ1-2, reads GAGVSQSPSNKVTEKGKDVELRCDPISGHTALYWYRQSLGQGLEFLIYFQGNSAPDKSGLPSDRFSAERTGGSVSTLTIQRTQQEDSAVYLCASSLRGEGGAGYTFGSGTRLTVV.